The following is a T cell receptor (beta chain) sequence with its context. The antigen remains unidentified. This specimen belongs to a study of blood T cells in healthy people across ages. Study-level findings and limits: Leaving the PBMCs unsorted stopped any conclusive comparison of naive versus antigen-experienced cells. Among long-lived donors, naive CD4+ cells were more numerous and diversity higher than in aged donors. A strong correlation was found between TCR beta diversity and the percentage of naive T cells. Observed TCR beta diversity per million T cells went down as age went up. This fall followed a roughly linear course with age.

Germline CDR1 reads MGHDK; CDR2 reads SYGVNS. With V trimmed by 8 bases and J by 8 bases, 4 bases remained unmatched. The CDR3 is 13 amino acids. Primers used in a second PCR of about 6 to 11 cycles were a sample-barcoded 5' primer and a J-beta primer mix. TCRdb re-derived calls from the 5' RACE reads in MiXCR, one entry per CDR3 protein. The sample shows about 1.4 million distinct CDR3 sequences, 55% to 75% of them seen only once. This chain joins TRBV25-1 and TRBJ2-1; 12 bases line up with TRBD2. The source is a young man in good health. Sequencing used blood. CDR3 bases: TGTGCCAGCGGACTAGCGGGAATCGATGAGCAGTTCTTC. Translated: CASGLAGIDEQFF.